This TCR beta chain was recovered during a study of blood T cell repertoires in COVID-19. In the study overall: Material from acute and convalescent COVID-19 was sourced from the United States, Italy and Spain. PBMCs, B-cell-depleted T cells, or T cells provided the cDNA or gDNA that made up the material.

V lost 7 bases to trimming and J lost 2 bases; unmatched junction nucleotides: 6. The CDR3 runs to 14 residues. Germline CDR1 MNHEY, CDR2 SVGAGI. Per the original data handling: Using reference gene primer amplification, nucleated cell counts were estimated. Only in-frame clones appear in the TCRdb table, and some are missing; sequencing was by immunoSEQ multiplex PCR. V, J and clone size are those of that table, while D and trimming were read from the DNA. The sample yields about 270,000 clones, approximately 85% seen once. The origin of this receptor is a human donor in a cohort sampled during active COVID-19. The V call is TRBV6-5, the J call TRBJ1-1, with 8 nucleotides matching TRBD1. Sequences were obtained from peripheral blood. The DNA of the CDR3 is TGTGCCAGCACATCGACAGGGGAAAACACTGAAGCTTTCTTT. Its protein is CASTSTGENTEAFF.